This note documents a single T cell receptor (beta chain) sequence. The data originate from a study of siplizumab effects on memory and regulatory T cells. CDR1 SGHTA and CDR2 FQGTGA come from the germline V gene. J gave up 5 bases and V 6 bases, and 5 bases lay outside the gene matches. The CDR3 spans 14 residues. For every sample, 90,000 to 100,000 TCR templates were assayed. The repertoire was sequenced with immunoSEQ multiplex PCR; TCRdb's copy has only in-frame clones and lacks some. The sample has just over 60,000 clones, approximately 79% seen once. Sequencing was performed on memory CD4+ T cells sorted from blood. The chain couples TRBV7-3 to TRBJ2-2; 8 bases map to TRBD1. This receptor was identified in a human donor in good health. The CDR3 here is CASSSGGGTGELFF. In DNA form, the CDR3 reads TGTGCCAGCAGTTCAGGGGGCGGTACCGGGGAGCTGTTTTTT.